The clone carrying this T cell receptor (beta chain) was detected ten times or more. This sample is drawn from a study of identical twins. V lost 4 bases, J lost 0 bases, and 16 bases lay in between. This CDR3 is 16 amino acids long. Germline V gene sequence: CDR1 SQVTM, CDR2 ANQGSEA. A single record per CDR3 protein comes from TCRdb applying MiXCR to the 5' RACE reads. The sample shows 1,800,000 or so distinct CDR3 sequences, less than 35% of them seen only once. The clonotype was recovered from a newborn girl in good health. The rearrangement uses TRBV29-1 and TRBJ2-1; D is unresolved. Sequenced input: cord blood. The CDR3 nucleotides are TGCAGCGTTGTGTTACGTAGCCGGAGCTCCTACAATGAGCAGTTCTTC. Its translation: CSVVLRSRSSYNEQFF.